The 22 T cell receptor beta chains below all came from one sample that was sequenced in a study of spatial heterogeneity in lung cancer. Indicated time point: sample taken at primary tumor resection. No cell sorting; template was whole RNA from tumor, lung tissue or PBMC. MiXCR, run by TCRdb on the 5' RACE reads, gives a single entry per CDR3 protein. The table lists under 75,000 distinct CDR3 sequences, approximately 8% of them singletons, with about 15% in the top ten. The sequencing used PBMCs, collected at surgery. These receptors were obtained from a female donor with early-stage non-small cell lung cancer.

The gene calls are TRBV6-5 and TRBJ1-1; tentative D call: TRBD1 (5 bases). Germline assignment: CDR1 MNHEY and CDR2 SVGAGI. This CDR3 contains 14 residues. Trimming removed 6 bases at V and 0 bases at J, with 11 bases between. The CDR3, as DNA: TGTGCCAGCAGGCTGGACAACCTGAACACTGAAGCTTTCTTT. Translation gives CASRLDNLNTEAFF.

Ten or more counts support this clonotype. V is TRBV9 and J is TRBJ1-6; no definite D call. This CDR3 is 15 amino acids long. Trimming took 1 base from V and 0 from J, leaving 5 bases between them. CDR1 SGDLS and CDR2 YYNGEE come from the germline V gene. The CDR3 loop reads CASSVTDSYNSPLHF. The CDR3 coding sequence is TGTGCCAGCAGCGTAACCGACTCCTATAATTCACCCCTCCACTTT.

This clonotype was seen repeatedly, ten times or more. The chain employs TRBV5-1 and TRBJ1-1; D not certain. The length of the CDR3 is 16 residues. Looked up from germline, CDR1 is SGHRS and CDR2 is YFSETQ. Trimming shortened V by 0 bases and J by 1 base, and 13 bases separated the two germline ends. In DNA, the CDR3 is TGCGCCAGCAGCTTGGCATCGCTGGATAAGAACACTGAAGCTTTCTTT. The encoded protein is CASSLASLDKNTEAFF. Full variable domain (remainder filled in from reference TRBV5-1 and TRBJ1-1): KAGVTQTPRYLIKTRGQQVTLSCSPISGHRSVSWYQQTPGQGLQFLFEYFSETQRNKGNFPGRFSGRQFSNSRSEMNVSTLELGDSALYLCASSLASLDKNTEAFFGQGTRLTVV.

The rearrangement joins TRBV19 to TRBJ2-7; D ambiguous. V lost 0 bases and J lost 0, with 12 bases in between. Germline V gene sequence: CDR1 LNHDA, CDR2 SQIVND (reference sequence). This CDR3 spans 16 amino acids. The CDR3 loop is CASSIDRSRISYEQYF. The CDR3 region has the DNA TGTGCCAGTAGTATAGATCGGAGCCGCATCTCCTACGAGCAGTACTTC. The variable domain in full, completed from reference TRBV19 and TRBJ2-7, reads DGGITQSPKYLFRKEGQNVTLSCEQNLNHDAMYWYRQDPGQGLRLIYYSQIVNDFQKGDIAEGYSVSREKKESFPLTVTSAQKNPTAFYLCASSIDRSRISYEQYFGPGTRLTVT.

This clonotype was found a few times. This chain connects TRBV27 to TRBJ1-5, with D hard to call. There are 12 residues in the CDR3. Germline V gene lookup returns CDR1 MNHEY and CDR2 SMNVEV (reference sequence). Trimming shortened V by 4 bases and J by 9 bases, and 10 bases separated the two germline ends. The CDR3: CASSSLGRPQHF. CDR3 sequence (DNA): TGTGCCAGCAGTTCACTCGGACGGCCCCAGCATTTT.

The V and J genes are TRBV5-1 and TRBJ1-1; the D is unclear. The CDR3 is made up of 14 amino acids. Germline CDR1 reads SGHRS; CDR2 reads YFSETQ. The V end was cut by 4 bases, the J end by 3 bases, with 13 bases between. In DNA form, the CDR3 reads TGCGCCAGCAGCCGAGACTATTCTGACACTGAAGCTTTCTTT. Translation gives CASSRDYSDTEAFF.

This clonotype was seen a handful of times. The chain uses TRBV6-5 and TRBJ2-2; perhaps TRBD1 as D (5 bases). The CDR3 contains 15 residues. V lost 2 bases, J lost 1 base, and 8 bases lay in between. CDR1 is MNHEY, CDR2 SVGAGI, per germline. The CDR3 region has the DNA TGTGCCAGCAGTTACGGGCAGGGGAACACCGGGGAGCTGTTTTTT. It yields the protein CASSYGQGNTGELFF.

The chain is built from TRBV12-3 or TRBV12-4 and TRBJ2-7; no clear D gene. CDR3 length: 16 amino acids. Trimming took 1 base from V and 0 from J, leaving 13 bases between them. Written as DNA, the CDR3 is TGTGCCAGCAGTTTAGGCGGCGGAAGGAGCTCCTACGAGCAGTACGTC. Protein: CASSLGGGRSSYEQYV.

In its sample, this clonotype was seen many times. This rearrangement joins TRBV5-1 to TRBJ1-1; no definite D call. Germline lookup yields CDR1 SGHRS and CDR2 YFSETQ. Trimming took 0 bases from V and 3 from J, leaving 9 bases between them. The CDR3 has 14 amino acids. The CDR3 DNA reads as TGCGCCAGCAGCTTGGACGCTAGGGACACTGAAGCTTTCTTT. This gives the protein CASSLDARDTEAFF.

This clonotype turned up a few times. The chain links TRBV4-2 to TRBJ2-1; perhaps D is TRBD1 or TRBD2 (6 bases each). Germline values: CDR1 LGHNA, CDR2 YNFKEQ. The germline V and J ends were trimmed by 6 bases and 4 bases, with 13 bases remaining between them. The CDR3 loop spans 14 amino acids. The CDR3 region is CASSSEGGYNEQFF. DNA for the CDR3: TGTGCCAGCAGTAGCGAGGGGGGATACAATGAGCAGTTCTTC.

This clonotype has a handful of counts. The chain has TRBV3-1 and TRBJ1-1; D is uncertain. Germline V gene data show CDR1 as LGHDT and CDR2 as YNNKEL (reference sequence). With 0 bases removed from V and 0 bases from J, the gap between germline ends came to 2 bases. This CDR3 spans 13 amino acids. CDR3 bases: TGTGCCAGCAGCCAAGAATTGAACACTGAAGCTTTCTTT. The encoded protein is CASSQELNTEAFF.

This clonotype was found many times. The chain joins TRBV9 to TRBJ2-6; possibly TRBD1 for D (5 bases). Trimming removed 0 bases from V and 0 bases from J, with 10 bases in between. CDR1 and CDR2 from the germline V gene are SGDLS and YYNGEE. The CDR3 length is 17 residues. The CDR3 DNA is TGTGCCAGCAGCGTAGGCAGGGTCCGCTCTGGGGCCAACGTCCTGACTTTC. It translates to CASSVGRVRSGANVLTF.

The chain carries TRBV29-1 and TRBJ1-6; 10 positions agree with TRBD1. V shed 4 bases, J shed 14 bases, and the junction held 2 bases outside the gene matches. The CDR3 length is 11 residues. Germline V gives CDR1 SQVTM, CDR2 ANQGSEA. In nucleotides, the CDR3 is TGCAGCGTTGCGGACAGGGGGGCCCTCCACTTT. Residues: CSVADRGALHF.

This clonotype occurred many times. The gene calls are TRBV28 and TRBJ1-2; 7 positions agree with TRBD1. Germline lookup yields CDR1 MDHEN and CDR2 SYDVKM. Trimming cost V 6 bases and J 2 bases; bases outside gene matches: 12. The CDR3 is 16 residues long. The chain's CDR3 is CASRTTREGANYGYTF. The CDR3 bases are TGTGCCAGCAGAACAACTCGGGAGGGGGCGAACTATGGCTACACCTTC.

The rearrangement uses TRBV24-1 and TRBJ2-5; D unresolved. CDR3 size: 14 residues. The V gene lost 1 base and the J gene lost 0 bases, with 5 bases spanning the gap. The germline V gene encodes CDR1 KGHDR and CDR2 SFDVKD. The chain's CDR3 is CATSDFGNQETQYF. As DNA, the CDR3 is TGTGCCACCAGTGATTTTGGCAACCAAGAGACCCAGTACTTC.

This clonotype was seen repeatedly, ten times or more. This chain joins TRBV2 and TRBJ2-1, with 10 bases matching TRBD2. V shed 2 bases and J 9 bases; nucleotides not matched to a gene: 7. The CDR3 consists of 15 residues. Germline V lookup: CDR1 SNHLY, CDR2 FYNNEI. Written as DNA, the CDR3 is TGTGCCAGCAGTGAAATCACTAGCGGGGAGGGTGAGCAGTTCTTC. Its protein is CASSEITSGEGEQFF.

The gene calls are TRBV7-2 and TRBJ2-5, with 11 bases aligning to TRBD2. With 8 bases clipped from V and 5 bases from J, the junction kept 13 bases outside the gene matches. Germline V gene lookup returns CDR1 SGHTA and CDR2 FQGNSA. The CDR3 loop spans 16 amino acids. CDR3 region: CASHPRASGGRETQYF. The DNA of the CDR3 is TGTGCCAGCCACCCCCGGGCTAGCGGGGGGAGGGAGACCCAGTACTTC.

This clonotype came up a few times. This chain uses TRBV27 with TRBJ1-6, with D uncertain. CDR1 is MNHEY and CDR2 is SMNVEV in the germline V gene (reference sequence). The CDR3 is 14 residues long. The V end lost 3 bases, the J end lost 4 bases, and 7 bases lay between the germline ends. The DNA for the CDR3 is TGTGCCAGCAGTTTGCAGCAGTATAATTCACCCCTCCACTTT. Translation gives CASSLQQYNSPLHF.

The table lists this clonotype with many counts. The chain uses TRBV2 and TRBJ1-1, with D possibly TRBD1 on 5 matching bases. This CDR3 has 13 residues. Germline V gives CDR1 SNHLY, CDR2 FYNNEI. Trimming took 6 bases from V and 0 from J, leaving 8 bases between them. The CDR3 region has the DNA TGTGCCAGCAGGGGGCCCTTGAACACTGAAGCTTTCTTT. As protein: CASRGPLNTEAFF.

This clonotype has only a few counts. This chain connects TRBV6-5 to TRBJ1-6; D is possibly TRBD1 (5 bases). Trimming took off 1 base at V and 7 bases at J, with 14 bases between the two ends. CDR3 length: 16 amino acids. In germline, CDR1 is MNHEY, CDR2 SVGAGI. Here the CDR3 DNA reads TGTGCCAGCAGTTACTTTCCACCAGGGCAAAATTCACCCCTCCACTTT. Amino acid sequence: CASSYFPPGQNSPLHF.

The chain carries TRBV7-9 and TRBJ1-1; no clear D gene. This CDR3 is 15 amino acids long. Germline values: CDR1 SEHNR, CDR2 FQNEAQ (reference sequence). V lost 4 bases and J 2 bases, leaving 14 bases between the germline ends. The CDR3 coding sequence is TGTGCCAGCAGCTCGGGCGCGGGGTACAACACTGAAGCTTTCTTT. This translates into CASSSGAGYNTEAFF.

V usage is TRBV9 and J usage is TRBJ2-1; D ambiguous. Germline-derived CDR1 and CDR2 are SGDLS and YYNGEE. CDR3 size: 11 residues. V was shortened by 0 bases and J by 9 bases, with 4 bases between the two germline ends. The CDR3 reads CASSVGVEQFF. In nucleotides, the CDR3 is TGTGCCAGCAGCGTAGGTGTTGAGCAGTTCTTC.